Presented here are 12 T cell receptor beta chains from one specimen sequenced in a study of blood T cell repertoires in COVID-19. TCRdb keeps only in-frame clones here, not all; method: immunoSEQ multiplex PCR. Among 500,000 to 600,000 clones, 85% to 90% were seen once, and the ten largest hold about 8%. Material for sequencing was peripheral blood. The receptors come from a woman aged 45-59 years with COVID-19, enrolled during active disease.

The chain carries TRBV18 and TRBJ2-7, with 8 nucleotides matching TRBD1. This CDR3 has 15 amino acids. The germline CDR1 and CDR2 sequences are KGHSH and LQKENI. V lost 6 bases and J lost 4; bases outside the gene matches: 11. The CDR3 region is CASSHRDRNRYEQYF. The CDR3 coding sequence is TGTGCCAGCTCCCACCGGGACAGGAACCGATACGAGCAGTACTTC.

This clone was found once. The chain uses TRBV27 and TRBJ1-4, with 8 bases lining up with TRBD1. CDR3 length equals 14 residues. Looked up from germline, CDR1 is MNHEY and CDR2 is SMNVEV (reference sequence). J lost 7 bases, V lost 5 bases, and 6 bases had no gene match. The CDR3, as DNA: TGTGCCAGCAGTGCAAACAGGGGGGGTGAAAAACTGTTTTTT. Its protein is CASSANRGGEKLFF. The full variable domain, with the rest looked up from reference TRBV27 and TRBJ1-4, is EAQVTQNPRYLITVTGKKLTVTCSQNMNHEYMSWYRQDPGLGLRQIYYSMNVEVTDKGDVPEGYKVSRKEKRNFPLILESPSPNQTSLYFCASSANRGGEKLFFGSGTQLSVL.

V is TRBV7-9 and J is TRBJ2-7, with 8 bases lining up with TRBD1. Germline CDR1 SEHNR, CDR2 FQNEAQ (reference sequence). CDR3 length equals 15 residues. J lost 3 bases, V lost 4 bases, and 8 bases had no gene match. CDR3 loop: CASSSEGQALYEQYF. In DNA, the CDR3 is TGTGCCAGCAGCTCCGAGGGACAGGCCCTCTACGAGCAGTACTTC.

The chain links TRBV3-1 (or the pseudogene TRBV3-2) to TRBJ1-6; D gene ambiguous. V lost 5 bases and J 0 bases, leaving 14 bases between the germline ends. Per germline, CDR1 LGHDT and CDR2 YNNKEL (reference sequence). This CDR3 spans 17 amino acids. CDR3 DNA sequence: TGTGCCAGCAGCTGGGGAGGAGTGAGCTCCTATAATTCACCCCTCCACTTT. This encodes CASSWGGVSSYNSPLHF.

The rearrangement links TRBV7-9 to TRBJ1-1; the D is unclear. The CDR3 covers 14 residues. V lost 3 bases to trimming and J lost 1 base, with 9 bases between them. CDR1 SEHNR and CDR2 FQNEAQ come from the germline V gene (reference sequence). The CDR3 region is CASSLGRENTEAFF. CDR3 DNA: TGTGCCAGCAGCTTGGGCAGAGAGAACACTGAAGCTTTCTTT.

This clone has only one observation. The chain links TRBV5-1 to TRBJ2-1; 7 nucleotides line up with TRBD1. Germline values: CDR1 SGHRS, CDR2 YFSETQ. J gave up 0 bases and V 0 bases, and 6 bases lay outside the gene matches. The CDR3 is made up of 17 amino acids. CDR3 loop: CASSLGPGQSSYNEQFF. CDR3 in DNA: TGCGCCAGCAGCTTGGGGCCGGGACAGAGCTCCTACAATGAGCAGTTCTTC.

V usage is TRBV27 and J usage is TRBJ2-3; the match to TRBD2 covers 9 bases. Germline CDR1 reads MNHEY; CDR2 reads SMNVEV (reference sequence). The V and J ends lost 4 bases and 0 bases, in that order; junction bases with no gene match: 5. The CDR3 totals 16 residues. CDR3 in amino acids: CASSSGLALSTDTQYF. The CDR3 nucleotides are TGTGCCAGCAGTTCCGGACTAGCGCTAAGCACAGATACGCAGTATTTT.

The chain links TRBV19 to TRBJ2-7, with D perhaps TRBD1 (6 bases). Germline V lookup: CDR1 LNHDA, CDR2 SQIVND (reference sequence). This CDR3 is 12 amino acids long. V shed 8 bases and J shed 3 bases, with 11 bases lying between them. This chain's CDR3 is CASGPDSYEQYF. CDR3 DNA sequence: TGTGCCAGTGGCCCGGACAGCTACGAGCAGTACTTC.

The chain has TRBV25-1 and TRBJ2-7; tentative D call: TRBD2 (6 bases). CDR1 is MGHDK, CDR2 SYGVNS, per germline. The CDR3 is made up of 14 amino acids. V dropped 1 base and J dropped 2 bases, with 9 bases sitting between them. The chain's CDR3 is CASSESGGAYEQYF. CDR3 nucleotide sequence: TGTGCCAGCAGTGAATCGGGCGGGGCCTACGAGCAGTACTTC.

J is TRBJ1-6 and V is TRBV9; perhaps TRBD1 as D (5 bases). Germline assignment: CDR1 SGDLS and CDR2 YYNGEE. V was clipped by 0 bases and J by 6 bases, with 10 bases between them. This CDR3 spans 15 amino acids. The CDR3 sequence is CASSVEGATNSPLHF. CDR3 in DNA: TGTGCCAGCAGCGTAGAAGGGGCAACTAATTCACCCCTCCACTTT.

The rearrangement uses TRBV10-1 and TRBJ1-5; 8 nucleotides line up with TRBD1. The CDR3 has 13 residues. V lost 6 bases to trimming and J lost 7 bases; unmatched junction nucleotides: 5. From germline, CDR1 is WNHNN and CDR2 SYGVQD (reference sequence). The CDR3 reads CASSGGQGQPQHF. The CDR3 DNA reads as TGCGCCAGCAGCGGTGGACAGGGACAGCCCCAGCATTTT.

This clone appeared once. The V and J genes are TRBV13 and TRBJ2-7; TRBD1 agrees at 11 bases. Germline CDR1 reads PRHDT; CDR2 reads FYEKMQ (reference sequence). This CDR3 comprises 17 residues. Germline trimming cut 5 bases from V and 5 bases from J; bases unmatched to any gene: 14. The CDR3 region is CASSHNPGDRGSHEQYF. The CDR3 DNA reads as TGTGCCAGCAGCCATAACCCGGGGGACAGGGGGTCCCACGAGCAGTACTTC.